This entry lists 14 T cell receptor beta chains sequenced from one sample in a study of T cells in narcolepsy. Using immunoSEQ multiplex PCR, the repertoire was profiled, and TCRdb retains in-frame clones only, with some absent. The data hold about 10,000 clones, with 65% to 80% observed a single time. Sequencing was done on a sample of CD45RA- memory CD8+ T cells from PBMCs. All receptors come from a human donor with narcolepsy.

The V gene is TRBV10-3, the J gene TRBJ2-1; 7 nucleotides align to TRBD1. Per germline, CDR1 ENHRY and CDR2 SYGVKD. J gave up 8 bases and V 10 bases, and 11 bases lay outside the gene matches. This CDR3 spans 13 amino acids. The CDR3 reads CANRDSISDEQFF. The CDR3 DNA sequence: TGTGCCAATCGGGACAGCATTAGCGATGAGCAGTTCTTC.

Sample share makes this clone medium-sized (0.01 to 0.1%). This sequence joins TRBV4-1 and TRBJ1-1; D may be TRBD1 (6 bases). The germline CDR1 and CDR2 sequences are MGHRA and YSYEKL. V was trimmed by 0 bases and J by 2 bases, leaving 7 bases between them. CDR3 size: 14 residues. The CDR3 loop reads CASSQEGGNTEAFF. The CDR3 nucleotides are TGCGCCAGCAGCCAAGAAGGGGGTAACACTGAAGCTTTCTTT.

V gene TRBV11-3 combines with J gene TRBJ2-1, with 7 bases fitting TRBD2. This CDR3 comprises 18 residues. J was trimmed by 0 bases and V by 2 bases; bases with no gene match: 10. CDR1 and CDR2 from the germline V gene are SGHNT and YENEEA. The CDR3 nucleotides are TGTGCCAGCAGCTTACCTGCGGGGGTATCCAGCTCCTACAATGAGCAGTTCTTC. Encoded protein: CASSLPAGVSSSYNEQFF.

The chain carries TRBV7-6 and TRBJ1-1; TRBD1 matches at 10 bases. Trimming at V came to 4 bases and at J to 0 bases, leaving 8 bases not matched to a gene. This CDR3 contains 17 residues. Germline CDR1 is SGHVS and CDR2 is FNYEAQ. The CDR3 spells CASSWARDRGMNTEAFF. DNA of the CDR3: TGTGCCAGCAGCTGGGCCCGGGACAGGGGCATGAACACTGAAGCTTTCTTT.

This clone came up a few times. The V call is TRBV7-9, the J call TRBJ1-1; 8 positions match TRBD1. Germline V gene sequence: CDR1 SEHNR, CDR2 FQNEAQ (reference sequence). The CDR3 sequence is 16 residues long. The J segment lost 4 bases and the V segment lost 1 base, leaving 8 bases of the junction unmatched. CDR3 in DNA: TGTGCCAGCAGCTTAGAACTGACAGGGGTCGGCACTGAAGCTTTCTTT. It translates to CASSLELTGVGTEAFF.

This clone was counted between two and nine times. The chain links TRBV7-4 to TRBJ2-7; TRBD1 matches 10 bases. The CDR3 contains 15 residues. V shed 5 bases, J shed 5 bases, and the junction held 9 bases outside the gene matches. Per germline, CDR1 SGHVT and CDR2 SQSDAQ. The CDR3 nucleotides read TGTGCCAGCAGCCCCGCCGGGACAGGGGACAACGAGCAGTACTTC. This sequence encodes CASSPAGTGDNEQYF.

The sample holds a few counts of this clone. The V call is TRBV4-3, the J call TRBJ2-2; D is ambiguous. V was pared by 5 bases and J by 6 bases, with 13 bases between. Per the germline V gene, CDR1 is LGHNA and CDR2 is YSLEER. CDR3 length: 14 amino acids. The CDR3 reads CASSAWSSAGELFF. CDR3 bases: TGCGCCAGCAGCGCCTGGAGTTCGGCCGGGGAGCTGTTTTTT.

The chain employs TRBV5-1 and TRBJ2-5; D is perhaps TRBD1 or TRBD2 (5 bases each). The germline gives CDR1 SGHRS, CDR2 YFSETQ. The germline V and J ends were trimmed by 7 bases and 2 bases, with 12 bases remaining between them. This CDR3 is built from 13 residues. CDR3 nucleotide sequence: TGCGCCAGCTGGGGGACGGCTCAAGAGACCCAGTACTTC. It is translated as CASWGTAQETQYF.

V is TRBV27 and J is TRBJ2-7; TRBD1 matches at 9 bases. This CDR3 region has 13 residues. Germline V lookup: CDR1 MNHEY, CDR2 SMNVEV (reference sequence). Losses at the gene ends were 6 bases for V and 5 bases for J; bases not matched to a gene: 5. The CDR3 nucleotides read TGTGCCAGCAGAAGGACAGGGGCCCACGAGCAGTACTTC. Its translation is CASRRTGAHEQYF.

The sample holds a few counts of this clone. The chain recombines TRBV4-2 with TRBJ1-2; D is undetermined. V shed 0 bases and J shed 8 bases, with 16 bases lying between them. Germline values: CDR1 LGHNA, CDR2 YNFKEQ. The length of the CDR3 is 15 residues. The CDR3 DNA reads TGTGCCAGCAGCCAAGACTCGCCGGAACTCCCGGGCTACACCTTC. This gives the protein CASSQDSPELPGYTF.

V gene TRBV7-6 combines with J gene TRBJ2-1, with 9 bases fitting TRBD2. Germline trimming cut 1 base from V and 1 base from J; bases unmatched to any gene: 5. Looked up from germline, CDR1 is SGHVS and CDR2 is FNYEAQ. This CDR3 is built from 17 residues. CDR3 bases: TGTGCCAGCAGCTTAGTTCTTAGCGGGAGTTCCTACAATGAGCAGTTCTTC. Protein: CASSLVLSGSSYNEQFF.

This clone was seen only once. The V call is TRBV9, the J call TRBJ2-1, with a weak D call TRBD2 (6 bases). Trimming cost V 2 bases and J 2 bases, with 11 bases left between them. This CDR3 region has 15 residues. Germline V gives CDR1 SGDLS, CDR2 YYNGEE. In DNA form, the CDR3 reads TGTGCCAGCAGCGTGGGGGGTAAGACCTACAATGAGCAGTTCTTC. It translates to CASSVGGKTYNEQFF.

This clone has just a few counts. V usage is TRBV29-1 and J usage is TRBJ1-2, with D tentatively TRBD1 (6 bases). Germline V gene data show CDR1 as SQVTM and CDR2 as ANQGSEA. This CDR3 is built from 15 residues. V gave up 2 bases and J gave up 3 bases, with 16 bases separating them. The CDR3: CSVESENREDYGYTF. For the CDR3, the DNA is TGCAGCGTTGAAAGCGAGAACAGGGAGGACTATGGCTACACCTTC. Drawing the rest from reference TRBV29-1 and TRBJ1-2, the complete variable domain is SAVISQKPSRDICQRGTSLTIQCQVDSQVTMMFWYRQQPGQSLTLIATANQGSEATYESGFVIDKFPISRPNLTFSTLTVSNMSPEDSSIYLCSVESENREDYGYTFGSGTRLTVV.

This clone was seen a handful of times. The rearrangement joins TRBV7-9 to TRBJ1-2; unclear D gene. Trimming left V 3 bases short and J 6 bases short, with 17 bases between. Germline CDR1 reads SEHNR; CDR2 reads FQNEAQ (reference sequence). The CDR3 length is 15 residues. CDR3 in DNA: TGTGCCAGCAGCTTGTCTACGTCGGGGTTCAATGGCTACACCTTC. It specifies CASSLSTSGFNGYTF.